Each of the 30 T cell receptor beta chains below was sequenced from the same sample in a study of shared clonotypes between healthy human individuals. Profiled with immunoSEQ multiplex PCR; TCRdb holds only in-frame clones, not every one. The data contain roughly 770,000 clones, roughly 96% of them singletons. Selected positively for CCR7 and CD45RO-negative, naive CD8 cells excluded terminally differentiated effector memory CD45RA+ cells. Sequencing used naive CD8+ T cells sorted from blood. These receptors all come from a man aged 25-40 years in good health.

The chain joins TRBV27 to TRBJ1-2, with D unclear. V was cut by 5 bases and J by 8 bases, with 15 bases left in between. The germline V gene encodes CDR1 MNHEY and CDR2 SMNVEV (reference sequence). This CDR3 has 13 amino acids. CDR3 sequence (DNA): TGTGCCAGCAGTCCCCTACCCCTGTTAGGCTACACCTTC. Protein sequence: CASSPLPLLGYTF.

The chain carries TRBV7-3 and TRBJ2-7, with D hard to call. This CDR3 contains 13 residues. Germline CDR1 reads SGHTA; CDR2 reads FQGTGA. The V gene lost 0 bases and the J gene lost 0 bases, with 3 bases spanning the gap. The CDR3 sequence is CASSLTHSYEQYF. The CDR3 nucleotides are TGTGCCAGCAGCTTAACCCACTCCTACGAGCAGTACTTC.

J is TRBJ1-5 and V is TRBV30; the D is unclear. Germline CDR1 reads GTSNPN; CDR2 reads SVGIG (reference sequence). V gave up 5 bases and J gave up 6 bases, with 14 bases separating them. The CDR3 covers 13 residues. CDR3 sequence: CAWGTSLFQPQHF. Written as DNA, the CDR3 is TGTGCCTGGGGCACCAGCCTATTTCAGCCCCAGCATTTT.

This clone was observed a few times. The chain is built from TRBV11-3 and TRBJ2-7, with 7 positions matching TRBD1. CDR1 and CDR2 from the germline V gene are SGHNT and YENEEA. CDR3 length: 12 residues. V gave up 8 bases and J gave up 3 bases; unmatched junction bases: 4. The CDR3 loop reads CASSGGNYEQYF. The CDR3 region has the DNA TGTGCCAGCTCAGGGGGAAACTACGAGCAGTACTTC.

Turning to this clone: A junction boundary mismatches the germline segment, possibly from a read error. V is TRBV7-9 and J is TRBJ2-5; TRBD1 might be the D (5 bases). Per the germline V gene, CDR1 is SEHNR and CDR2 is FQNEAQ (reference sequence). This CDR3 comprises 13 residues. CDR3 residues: CAGRVMAQETQYF. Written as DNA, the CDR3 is TGTGCCGGCAGGGTGATGGCACAAGAGACCCAGTACTTC.

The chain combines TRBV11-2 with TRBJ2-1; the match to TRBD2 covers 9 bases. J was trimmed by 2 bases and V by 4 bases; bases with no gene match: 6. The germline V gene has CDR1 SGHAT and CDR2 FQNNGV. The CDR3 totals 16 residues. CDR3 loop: CASSSRVAGAYNEQFF. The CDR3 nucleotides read TGTGCCAGCAGCTCCCGGGTAGCGGGAGCCTACAATGAGCAGTTCTTC. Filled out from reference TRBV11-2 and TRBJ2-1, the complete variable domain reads EAGVAQSPRYKIIEKRQSVAFWCNPISGHATLYWYQQILGQGPKLLIQFQNNGVVDDSQLPKDRFSAERLKGVDSTLKIQPAKLEDSAVYLCASSSRVAGAYNEQFFGPGTRLTVL.

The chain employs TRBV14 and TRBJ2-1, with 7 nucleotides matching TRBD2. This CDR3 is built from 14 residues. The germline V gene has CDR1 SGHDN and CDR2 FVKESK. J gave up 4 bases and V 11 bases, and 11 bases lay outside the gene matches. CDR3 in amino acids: CASGAGFKYNEQFF. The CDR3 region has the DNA TGTGCCTCGGGAGCGGGGTTTAAATACAATGAGCAGTTCTTC.

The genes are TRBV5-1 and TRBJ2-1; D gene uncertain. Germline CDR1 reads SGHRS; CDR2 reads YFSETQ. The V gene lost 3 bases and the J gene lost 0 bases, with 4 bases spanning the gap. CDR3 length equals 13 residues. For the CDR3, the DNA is TGCGCCAGCAGCTCCTACTCCTACAATGAGCAGTTCTTC. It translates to CASSSYSYNEQFF. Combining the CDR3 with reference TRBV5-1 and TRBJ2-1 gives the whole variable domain KAGVTQTPRYLIKTRGQQVTLSCSPISGHRSVSWYQQTPGQGLQFLFEYFSETQRNKGNFPGRFSGRQFSNSRSEMNVSTLELGDSALYLCASSSYSYNEQFFGPGTRLTVL.

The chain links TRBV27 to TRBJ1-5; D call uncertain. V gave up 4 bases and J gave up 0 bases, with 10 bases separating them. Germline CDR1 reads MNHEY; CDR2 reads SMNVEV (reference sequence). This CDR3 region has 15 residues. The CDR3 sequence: CASSSQRYSNQPQHF. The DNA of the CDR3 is TGTGCCAGCAGTTCCCAGCGTTATAGCAATCAGCCCCAGCATTTT.

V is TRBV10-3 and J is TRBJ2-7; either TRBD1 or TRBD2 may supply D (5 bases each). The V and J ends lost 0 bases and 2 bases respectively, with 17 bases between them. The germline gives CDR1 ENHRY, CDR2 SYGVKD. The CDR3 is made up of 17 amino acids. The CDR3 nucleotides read TGTGCCATCAGTGAGTCGACTCGGGGCCTCCCAACCTACGAGCAGTACTTC. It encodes CAISESTRGLPTYEQYF.

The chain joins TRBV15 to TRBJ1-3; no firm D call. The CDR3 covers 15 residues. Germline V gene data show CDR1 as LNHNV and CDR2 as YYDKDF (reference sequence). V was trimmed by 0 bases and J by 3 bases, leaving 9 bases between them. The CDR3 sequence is CATSRDRGGGNTIYF. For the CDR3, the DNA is TGTGCCACCAGCAGAGATCGAGGCGGTGGAAACACCATATATTTT.

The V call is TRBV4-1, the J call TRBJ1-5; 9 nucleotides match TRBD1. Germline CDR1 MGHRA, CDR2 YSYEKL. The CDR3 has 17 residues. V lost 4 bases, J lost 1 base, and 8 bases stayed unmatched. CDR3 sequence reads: CASSLWTGDESNQPQHF. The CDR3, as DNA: TGCGCCAGCAGCCTCTGGACAGGGGATGAGAGCAATCAGCCCCAGCATTTT.

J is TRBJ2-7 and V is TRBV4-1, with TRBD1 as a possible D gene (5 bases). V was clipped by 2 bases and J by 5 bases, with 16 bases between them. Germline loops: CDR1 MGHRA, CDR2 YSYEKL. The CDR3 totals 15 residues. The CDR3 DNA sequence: TGCGCCAGCAGCCAAACCCAGGCGACAGTGCACGAGCAGTACTTC. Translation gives CASSQTQATVHEQYF.

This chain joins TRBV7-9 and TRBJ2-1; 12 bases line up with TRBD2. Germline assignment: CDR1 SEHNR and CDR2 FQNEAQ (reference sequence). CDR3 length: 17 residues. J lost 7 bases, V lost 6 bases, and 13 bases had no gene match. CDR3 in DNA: TGTGCCAGCAGTCCGCCTCTAGCGGGAGGGCCAGGTAATGAGCAGTTCTTC. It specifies CASSPPLAGGPGNEQFF.

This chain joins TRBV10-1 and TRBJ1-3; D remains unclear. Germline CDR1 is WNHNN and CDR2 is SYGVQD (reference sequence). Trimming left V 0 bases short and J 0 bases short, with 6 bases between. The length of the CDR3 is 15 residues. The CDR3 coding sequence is TGCGCCAGCAGTGAGTCGATAAGCTCTGGAAACACCATATATTTT. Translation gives CASSESISSGNTIYF.

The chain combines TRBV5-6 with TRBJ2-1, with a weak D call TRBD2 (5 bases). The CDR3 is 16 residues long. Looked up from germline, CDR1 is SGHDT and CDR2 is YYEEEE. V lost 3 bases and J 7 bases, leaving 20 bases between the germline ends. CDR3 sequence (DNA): TGTGCCAGCAGCTCCGGACTCCGGGCCCCTGGGAATGAGCAGTTCTTC. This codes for CASSSGLRAPGNEQFF.

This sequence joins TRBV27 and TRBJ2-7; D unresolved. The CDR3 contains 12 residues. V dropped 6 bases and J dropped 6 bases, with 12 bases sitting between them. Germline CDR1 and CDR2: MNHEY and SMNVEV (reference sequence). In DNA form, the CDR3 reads TGTGCCAGCAGCGCACCTCTACGCGAGCAGTACTTC. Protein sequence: CASSAPLREQYF.

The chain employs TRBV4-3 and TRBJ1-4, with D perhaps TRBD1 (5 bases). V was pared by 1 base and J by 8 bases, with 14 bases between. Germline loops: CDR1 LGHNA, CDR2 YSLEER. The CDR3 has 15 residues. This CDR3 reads CASSQGRGVGEKLFF. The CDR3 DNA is TGCGCCAGCAGCCAAGGAAGGGGCGTCGGGGAAAAACTGTTTTTT.

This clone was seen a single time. CDR3 protein: CASSSEAGTSGSRYNEQFF. The CDR3 region has the DNA TGTGCCAGCAGCTCGGAAGCCGGGACTAGCGGGAGTCGGTACAATGAGCAGTTCTTC. V and J are TRBV7-9 and TRBJ2-1, with 14 nucleotides matching TRBD2. Germline loops: CDR1 SEHNR, CDR2 FQNEAQ (reference sequence). CDR3 size: 19 residues. V lost 4 bases, J lost 4 bases, and 12 bases stayed unmatched.

CDR3 residues: CASSKFTGLAGEGEQFF. The CDR3 nucleotides are TGTGCCAGCAGCAAATTCACGGGACTAGCGGGAGAAGGGGAGCAGTTCTTC. V gene TRBV21-1 combines with J gene TRBJ2-1; the table's D call TRBD2 went unverified against the DNA. TRBV21-1 is marked as a pseudogene. This CDR3 comprises 17 residues.

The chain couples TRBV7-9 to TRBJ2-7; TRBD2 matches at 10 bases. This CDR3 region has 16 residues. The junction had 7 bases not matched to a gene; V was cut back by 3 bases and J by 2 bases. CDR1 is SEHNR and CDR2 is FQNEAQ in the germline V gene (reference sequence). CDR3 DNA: TGTGCCAGCAGCTTGGACACTAGCGGGAATGCCTACGAGCAGTACTTC. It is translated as CASSLDTSGNAYEQYF. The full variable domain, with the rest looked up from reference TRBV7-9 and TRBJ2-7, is DTGVSQNPRHKITKRGQNVTFRCDPISEHNRLYWYRQTLGQGPEFLTYFQNEAQLEKSRLLSDRFSAERPKGSFSTLEIQRTEQGDSAMYLCASSLDTSGNAYEQYFGPGTRLTVT.

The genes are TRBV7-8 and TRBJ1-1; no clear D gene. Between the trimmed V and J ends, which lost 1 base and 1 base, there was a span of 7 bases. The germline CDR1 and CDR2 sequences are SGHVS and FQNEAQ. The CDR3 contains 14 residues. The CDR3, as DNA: TGTGCCAGCAGCTTAGGTGCGGCGAACACTGAAGCTTTCTTT. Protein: CASSLGAANTEAFF.

The CDR3 spells CASSSLPSPEAFF. For the CDR3, the DNA is TGTGCCAGCAGCTCCCTACCTAGTCCTGAAGCTTTCTTT. The chain links TRBV7-6 to TRBJ1-1; no firm D call. Germline CDR1 and CDR2: SGHVS and FNYEAQ. V gave up 4 bases and J gave up 6 bases, with 12 bases separating them. There are 13 residues in the CDR3. The full variable domain, completed using reference TRBV7-6 and TRBJ1-1, is GAGVSQSPRYKVTKRGQDVALRCDPISGHVSLYWYRQALGQGPEFLTYFNYEAQQDKSGLPNDRFSAERPEGSISTLTIQRTEQRDSAMYRCASSSLPSPEAFFGQGTRLTVV.

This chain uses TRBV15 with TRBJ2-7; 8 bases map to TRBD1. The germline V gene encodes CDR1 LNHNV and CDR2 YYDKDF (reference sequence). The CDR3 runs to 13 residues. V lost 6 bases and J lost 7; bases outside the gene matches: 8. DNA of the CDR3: TGTGCCACCAGATTGGACAGGGCTGGGGAGCAGTACTTC. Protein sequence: CATRLDRAGEQYF.

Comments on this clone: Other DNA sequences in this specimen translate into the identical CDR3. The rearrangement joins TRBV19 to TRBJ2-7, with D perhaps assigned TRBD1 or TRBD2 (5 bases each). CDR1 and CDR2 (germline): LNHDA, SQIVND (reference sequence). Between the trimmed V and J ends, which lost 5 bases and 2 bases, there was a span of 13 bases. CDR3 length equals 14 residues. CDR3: CASSPGTGAYEQYF. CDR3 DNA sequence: TGTGCCAGTAGTCCTGGGACCGGGGCCTACGAGCAGTACTTC. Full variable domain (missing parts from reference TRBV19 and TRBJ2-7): DGGITQSPKYLFRKEGQNVTLSCEQNLNHDAMYWYRQDPGQGLRLIYYSQIVNDFQKGDIAEGYSVSREKKESFPLTVTSAQKNPTAFYLCASSPGTGAYEQYFGPGTRLTVT.

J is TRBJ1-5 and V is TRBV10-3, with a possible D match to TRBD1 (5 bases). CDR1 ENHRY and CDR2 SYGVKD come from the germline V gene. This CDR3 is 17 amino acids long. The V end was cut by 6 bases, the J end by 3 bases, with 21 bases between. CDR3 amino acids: CAISWIPDRRVNQPQHF. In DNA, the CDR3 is TGTGCCATCAGCTGGATCCCCGACAGACGGGTCAATCAGCCCCAGCATTTT.

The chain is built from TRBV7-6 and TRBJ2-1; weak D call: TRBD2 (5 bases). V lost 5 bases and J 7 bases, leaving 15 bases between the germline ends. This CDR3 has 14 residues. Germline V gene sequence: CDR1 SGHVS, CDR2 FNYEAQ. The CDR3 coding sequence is TGTGCCAGCAGCGACGGCGGGCCAATTAATGAGCAGTTCTTC. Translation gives CASSDGGPINEQFF.

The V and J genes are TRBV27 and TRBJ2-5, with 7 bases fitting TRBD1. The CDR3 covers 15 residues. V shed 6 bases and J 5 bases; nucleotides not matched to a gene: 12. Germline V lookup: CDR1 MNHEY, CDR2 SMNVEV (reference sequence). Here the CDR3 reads CASRSRGTALETQYF. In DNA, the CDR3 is TGTGCCAGCAGAAGTAGAGGGACAGCGCTGGAGACCCAGTACTTC.

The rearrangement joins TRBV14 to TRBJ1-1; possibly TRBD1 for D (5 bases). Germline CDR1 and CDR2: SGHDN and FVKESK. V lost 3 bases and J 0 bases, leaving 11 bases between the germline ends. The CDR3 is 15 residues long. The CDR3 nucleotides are TGTGCCAGCAGCCAGTTCAGGGTTCTGAACACTGAAGCTTTCTTT. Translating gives CASSQFRVLNTEAFF.

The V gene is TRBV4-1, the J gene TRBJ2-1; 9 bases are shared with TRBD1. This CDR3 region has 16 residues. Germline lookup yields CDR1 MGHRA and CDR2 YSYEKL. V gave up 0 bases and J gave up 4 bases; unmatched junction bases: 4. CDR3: CASSQEGQGPYNEQFF. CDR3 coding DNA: TGCGCCAGCAGCCAAGAGGGACAGGGACCATACAATGAGCAGTTCTTC.